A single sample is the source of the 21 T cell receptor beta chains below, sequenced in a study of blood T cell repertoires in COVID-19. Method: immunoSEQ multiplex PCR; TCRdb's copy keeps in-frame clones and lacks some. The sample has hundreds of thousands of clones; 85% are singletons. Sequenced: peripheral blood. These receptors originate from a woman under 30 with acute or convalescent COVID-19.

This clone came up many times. CDR3 sequence reads: CASSLSESLDQPQHF. The CDR3 nucleotides read TGTGCCAGCAGTTTATCTGAGTCCTTAGATCAGCCCCAGCATTTT. The chain joins TRBV28 to TRBJ1-5, with no clear D. CDR1 and CDR2 (germline): MDHEN, SYDVKM. The ends were cut back, 1 base at V and 5 bases at J, with 12 bases in the middle. This CDR3 is 15 amino acids long.

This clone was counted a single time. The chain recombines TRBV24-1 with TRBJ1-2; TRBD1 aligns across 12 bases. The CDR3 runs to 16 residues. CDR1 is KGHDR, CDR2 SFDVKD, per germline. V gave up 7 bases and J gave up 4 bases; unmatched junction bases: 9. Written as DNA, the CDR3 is TGTGCCACCAGCGGGACAGGGGGCCTACCTTTCTATGGCTACACCTTC. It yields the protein CATSGTGGLPFYGYTF.

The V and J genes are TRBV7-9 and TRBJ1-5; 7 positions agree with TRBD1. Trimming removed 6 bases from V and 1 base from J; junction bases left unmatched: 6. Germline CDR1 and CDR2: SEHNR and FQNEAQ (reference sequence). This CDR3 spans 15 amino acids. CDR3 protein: CASSKGGGSNQPQHF. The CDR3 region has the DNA TGTGCCAGCAGTAAAGGGGGCGGGAGCAATCAGCCCCAGCATTTT.

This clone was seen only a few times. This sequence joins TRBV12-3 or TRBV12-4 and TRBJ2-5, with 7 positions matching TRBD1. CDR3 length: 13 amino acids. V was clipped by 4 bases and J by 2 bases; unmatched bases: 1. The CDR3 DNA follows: TGTGCCAGCAGTTCCAGGGGGCAAGAGACCCAGTACTTC. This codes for CASSSRGQETQYF.

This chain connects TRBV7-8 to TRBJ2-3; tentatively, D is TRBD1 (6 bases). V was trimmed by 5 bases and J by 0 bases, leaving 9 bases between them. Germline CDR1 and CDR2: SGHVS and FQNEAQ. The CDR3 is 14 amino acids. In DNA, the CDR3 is TGTGCCAGCAGCCCGGGACAAAGCACAGATACGCAGTATTTT. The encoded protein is CASSPGQSTDTQYF.

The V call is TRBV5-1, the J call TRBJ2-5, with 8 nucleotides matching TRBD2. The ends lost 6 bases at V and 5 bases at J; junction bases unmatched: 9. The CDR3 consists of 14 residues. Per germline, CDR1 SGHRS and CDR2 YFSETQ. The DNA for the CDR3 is TGCGCCAGCACTTCGGGGGGGGCTCGGGAGACCCAGTACTTC. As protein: CASTSGGARETQYF.

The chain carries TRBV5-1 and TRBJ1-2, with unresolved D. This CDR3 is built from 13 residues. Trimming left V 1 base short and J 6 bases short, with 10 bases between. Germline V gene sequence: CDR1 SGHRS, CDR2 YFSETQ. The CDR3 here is CASSLYVRDGYTF. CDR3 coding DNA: TGCGCCAGCAGCTTGTATGTACGGGATGGCTACACCTTC. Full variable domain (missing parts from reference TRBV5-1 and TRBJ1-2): KAGVTQTPRYLIKTRGQQVTLSCSPISGHRSVSWYQQTPGQGLQFLFEYFSETQRNKGNFPGRFSGRQFSNSRSEMNVSTLELGDSALYLCASSLYVRDGYTFGSGTRLTVV.

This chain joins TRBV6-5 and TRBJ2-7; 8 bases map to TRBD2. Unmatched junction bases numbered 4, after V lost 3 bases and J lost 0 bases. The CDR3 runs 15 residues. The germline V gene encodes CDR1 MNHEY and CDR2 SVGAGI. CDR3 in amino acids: CASSYRREASYEQYF. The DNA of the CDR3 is TGTGCCAGCAGTTATCGGCGGGAGGCCTCCTACGAGCAGTACTTC.

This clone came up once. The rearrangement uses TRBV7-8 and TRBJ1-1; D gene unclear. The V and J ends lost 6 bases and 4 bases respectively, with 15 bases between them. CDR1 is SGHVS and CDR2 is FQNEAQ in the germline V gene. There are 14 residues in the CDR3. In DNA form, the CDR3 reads TGTGCCAGCAGGCAGCAGGATGAGGGCACTGAAGCTTTCTTT. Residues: CASRQQDEGTEAFF.

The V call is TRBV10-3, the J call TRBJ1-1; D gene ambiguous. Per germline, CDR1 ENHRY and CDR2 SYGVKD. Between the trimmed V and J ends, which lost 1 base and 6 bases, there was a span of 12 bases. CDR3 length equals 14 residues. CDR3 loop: CAISEFQWTSEAFF. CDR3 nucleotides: TGTGCCATCAGTGAGTTCCAGTGGACTTCTGAAGCTTTCTTT.

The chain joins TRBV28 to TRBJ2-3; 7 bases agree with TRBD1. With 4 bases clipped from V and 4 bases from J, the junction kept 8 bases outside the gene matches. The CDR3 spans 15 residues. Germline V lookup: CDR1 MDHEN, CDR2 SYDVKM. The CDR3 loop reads CASSSRTGWADTQYF. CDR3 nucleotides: TGTGCCAGCAGTTCTAGGACAGGCTGGGCAGATACGCAGTATTTT.

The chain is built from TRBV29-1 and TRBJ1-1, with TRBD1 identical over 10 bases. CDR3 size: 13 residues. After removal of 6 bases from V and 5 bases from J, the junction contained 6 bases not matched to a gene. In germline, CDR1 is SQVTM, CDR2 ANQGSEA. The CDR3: CSVADRGGTEAFF. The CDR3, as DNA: TGCAGCGTAGCGGACAGGGGGGGGACTGAAGCTTTCTTT.

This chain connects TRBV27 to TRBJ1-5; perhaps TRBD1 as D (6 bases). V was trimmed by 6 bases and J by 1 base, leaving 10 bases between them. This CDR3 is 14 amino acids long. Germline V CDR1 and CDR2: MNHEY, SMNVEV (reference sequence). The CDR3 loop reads CASRPQGSNQPQHF. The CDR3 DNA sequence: TGTGCCAGCAGGCCACAGGGAAGCAATCAGCCCCAGCATTTT.

CDR3 sequence: CASSIIGTGGRREQFF. The CDR3 DNA reads as TGTGCCAGTAGTATTATTGGGACAGGAGGGCGCAGGGAGCAGTTCTTC. The genes are TRBV19 and TRBJ2-1; 8 bases line up with TRBD1. In germline, CDR1 is LNHDA, CDR2 SQIVND (reference sequence). V lost 3 bases, J lost 10 bases, and 14 bases stayed unmatched. The CDR3 spans 16 residues.

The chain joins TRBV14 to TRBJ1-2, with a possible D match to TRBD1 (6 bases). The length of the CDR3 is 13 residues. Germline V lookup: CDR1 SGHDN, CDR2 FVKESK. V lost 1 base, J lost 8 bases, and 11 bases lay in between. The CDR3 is CASSQGGGLGYTF. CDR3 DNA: TGTGCCAGCAGCCAAGGGGGGGGCTTAGGCTACACCTTC.

CDR3 protein: CASSSREGVPSGQFF. The CDR3, as DNA: TGTGCCAGCAGCTCAAGGGAGGGGGTCCCCTCGGGGCAGTTCTTC. V gene TRBV5-4 combines with J gene TRBJ2-1, with D possibly being TRBD2 (7 bases). V was pared by 3 bases and J by 12 bases, with 22 bases between. This CDR3 contains 15 residues. Germline CDR1 SGHNT, CDR2 YYREEE (reference sequence).

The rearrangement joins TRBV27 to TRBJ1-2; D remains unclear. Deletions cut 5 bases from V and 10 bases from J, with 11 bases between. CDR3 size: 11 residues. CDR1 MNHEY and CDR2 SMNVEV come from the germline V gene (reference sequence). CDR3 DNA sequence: TGTGCCAGCAGTCGCGGAGGAGACTACACCTTC. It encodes CASSRGGDYTF.

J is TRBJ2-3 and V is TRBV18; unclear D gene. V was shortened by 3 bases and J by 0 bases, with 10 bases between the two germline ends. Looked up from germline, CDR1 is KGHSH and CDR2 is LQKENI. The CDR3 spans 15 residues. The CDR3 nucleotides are TGTGCCAGCTCACCCCTCTCTCCTAGCACAGATACGCAGTATTTT. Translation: CASSPLSPSTDTQYF.

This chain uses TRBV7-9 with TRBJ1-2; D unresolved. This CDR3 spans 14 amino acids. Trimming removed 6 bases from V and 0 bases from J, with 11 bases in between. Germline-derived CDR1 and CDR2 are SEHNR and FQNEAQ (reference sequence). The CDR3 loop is CASRRDLANYGYTF. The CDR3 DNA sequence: TGTGCCAGCAGGAGGGATTTAGCTAACTATGGCTACACCTTC.

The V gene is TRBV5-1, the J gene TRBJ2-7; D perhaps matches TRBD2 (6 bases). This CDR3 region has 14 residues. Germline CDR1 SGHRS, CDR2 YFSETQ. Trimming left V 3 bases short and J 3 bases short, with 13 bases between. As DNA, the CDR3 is TGCGCCAGCAGCTCTTACGGACTAAGCTACGAGCAGTACTTC. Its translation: CASSSYGLSYEQYF.

The CDR3 bases are TGTGCCAGCAGTCCCCGGGACACCTACACCGGGGAGCTGTTTTTT. This encodes CASSPRDTYTGELFF. This chain links TRBV5-8 with TRBJ2-2; TRBD1 might be the D (6 bases). The CDR3 extends over 15 amino acids. Looked up from germline, CDR1 is SGHTS and CDR2 is YDEGEE. Deletions cut 5 bases from V and 3 bases from J, with 14 bases between.